Below are 17 T cell receptor beta chains sequenced from a single sample in a study of shared clonotypes between healthy human individuals. The repertoire was sequenced with immunoSEQ multiplex PCR; TCRdb's copy has only in-frame clones and lacks some. The data show 1.5 million to 2.5 million clones, about 95% seen once. Naivety among CD8 cells was defined by CD45RO negativity and positive CCR7 selection, thereby excluding terminally differentiated effector memory CD45RA+ cells. Sequenced sample: naive CD8+ T cells sorted from blood. The source is a man aged 18 to 30 in good health.

This clone was counted a single time. The chain employs TRBV7-8 and TRBJ1-4, with unresolved D. Germline lookup yields CDR1 SGHVS and CDR2 FQNEAQ. This CDR3 is built from 16 residues. V lost 5 bases and J 0 bases, leaving 13 bases between the germline ends. As DNA, the CDR3 is TGTGCCAGCAGCGTTACCGAAATTGCAACTAATGAAAAACTGTTTTTT. Its translation is CASSVTEIATNEKLFF.

The gene calls are TRBV11-2 and TRBJ1-2; a weak D match, TRBD1 (5 bases). The CDR3 is made up of 14 amino acids. Germline loops: CDR1 SGHAT, CDR2 FQNNGV. Trimming removed 0 bases from V and 4 bases from J, with 9 bases in between. The CDR3 here is CASSLDSDSYGYTF. The CDR3 nucleotides read TGTGCCAGCAGCTTAGATTCTGACAGCTATGGCTACACCTTC.

The rearrangement links TRBV10-3 to TRBJ2-1; no reliable D call. CDR1 and CDR2 from the germline V gene are ENHRY and SYGVKD. Between the trimmed V and J ends, which lost 0 bases and 6 bases, there was a span of 6 bases. The CDR3 loop spans 13 amino acids. CDR3: CAISESDGNEQFF. The CDR3 DNA sequence: TGTGCCATCAGTGAGTCGGACGGCAATGAGCAGTTCTTC.

The chain uses TRBV6-1 and TRBJ2-1, with TRBD2 identical over 10 bases. J lost 2 bases, V lost 10 bases, and 5 bases had no gene match. Germline CDR1 MNHNS, CDR2 SASEGT. This CDR3 region has 14 residues. The CDR3 is CATPSGGTYNEQFF. In nucleotides, the CDR3 is TGTGCCACTCCTAGCGGGGGAACCTACAATGAGCAGTTCTTC.

This chain joins TRBV6-1 and TRBJ2-5, with 8 bases lining up with TRBD1. Germline V gene sequence: CDR1 MNHNS, CDR2 SASEGT. There are 17 residues in the CDR3. Trimming removed 2 bases from V and 4 bases from J; junction bases left unmatched: 12. The CDR3 DNA reads as TGTGCCAGCAGTGAACGTACTCGGAACAGGGGGAGAGAGACCCAGTACTTC. Its protein product is CASSERTRNRGRETQYF.

CDR3 coding DNA: TGTGCCAGCAGCTTAGTGACAGGCCCTGAAAAACTGTTTTTT. Its protein is CASSLVTGPEKLFF. The chain is built from TRBV7-9 and TRBJ1-4; possible D gene TRBD1, 6 bases. The CDR3 covers 14 residues. Between the trimmed V and J ends, which lost 1 base and 7 bases, there was a span of 10 bases. CDR1 and CDR2 from the germline V gene are SEHNR and FQNEAQ (reference sequence).

The rearrangement joins TRBV9 to TRBJ2-2, with a tentative D call TRBD2 (5 bases). V was clipped by 0 bases and J by 1 base, with 10 bases between them. CDR1 and CDR2 (germline): SGDLS, YYNGEE. The CDR3 has 16 residues. The CDR3 is CASSVDKRRNTGELFF. CDR3 nucleotides: TGTGCCAGCAGCGTAGACAAGCGGAGGAACACCGGGGAGCTGTTTTTT.

Notes on this clone: This sample also contains other DNA sequences that code for the same CDR3. The chain combines TRBV27 with TRBJ2-1; 11 bases are a match to TRBD1. V lost 4 bases to trimming and J lost 2 bases; unmatched junction nucleotides: 1. CDR1 is MNHEY and CDR2 is SMNVEV in the germline V gene (reference sequence). There are 15 residues in the CDR3. The CDR3 protein is CASSSGQGAYNEQFF. CDR3 coding DNA: TGTGCCAGCAGTTCGGGACAGGGGGCCTACAATGAGCAGTTCTTC.

The V gene is TRBV7-9, the J gene TRBJ2-5, with 9 positions matching TRBD1. This CDR3 has 16 residues. Trimming took 4 bases from V and 3 from J; bases not matched to a gene: 9. Germline CDR1 SEHNR, CDR2 FQNEAQ (reference sequence). This CDR3 is CASSSPRTGVEETQYF. The DNA of the CDR3 is TGTGCCAGCAGCTCTCCTCGGACAGGGGTGGAAGAGACCCAGTACTTC.

The chain employs TRBV27 and TRBJ1-6; D not resolved. Trimming shortened V by 3 bases and J by 5 bases, and 8 bases separated the two germline ends. The CDR3 spans 14 residues. Germline-derived CDR1 and CDR2 are MNHEY and SMNVEV (reference sequence). The DNA for the CDR3 is TGTGCCAGCAGTTTTGGGCGGAATAATTCACCCCTCCACTTT. Translation gives CASSFGRNNSPLHF.

V is TRBV4-1 and J is TRBJ2-6; D is possibly TRBD1 (5 bases). The germline V and J ends were trimmed by 4 bases and 1 base, with 8 bases remaining between them. CDR1 and CDR2 from the germline V gene are MGHRA and YSYEKL. This CDR3 comprises 15 residues. The chain's CDR3 is CASSPPGSGANVLTF. CDR3 DNA sequence: TGCGCCAGCAGCCCACCAGGGTCTGGGGCCAACGTCCTGACTTTC.

The rearrangement uses TRBV7-9 and TRBJ2-1, with 8 bases lining up with TRBD1. Trimming removed 5 bases from V and 6 bases from J; junction bases left unmatched: 15. This CDR3 is built from 17 residues. CDR1 and CDR2 from the germline V gene are SEHNR and FQNEAQ (reference sequence). The DNA for the CDR3 is TGTGCCAGCAGCCACAATAACCAGGGGGCGCAGGCCAATGAGCAGTTCTTC. It yields the protein CASSHNNQGAQANEQFF.

The J gene is TRBJ2-7, the V gene TRBV19; D gene uncertain. CDR1 and CDR2 (germline): LNHDA, SQIVND (reference sequence). The CDR3 is 14 amino acids. Trimming removed 2 bases at V and 5 bases at J, with 13 bases between. CDR3 amino acids: CASSINYQSHEQYF. The CDR3 coding sequence is TGTGCCAGTAGTATAAACTACCAGAGCCACGAGCAGTACTTC.

The J gene is TRBJ2-1, the V gene TRBV7-9; D is unclear. This CDR3 region has 16 residues. V lost 7 bases and J lost 0, with 16 bases in between. Germline values: CDR1 SEHNR, CDR2 FQNEAQ (reference sequence). Here the CDR3 DNA reads TGTGCCAGCATCGTGGGGAAGACGAGCTCCTACAATGAGCAGTTCTTC. Its protein is CASIVGKTSSYNEQFF.

The chain uses TRBV5-6 and TRBJ1-4, with no clear D. CDR1 is SGHDT, CDR2 YYEEEE, per germline. The V end lost 4 bases, the J end lost 3 bases, and 10 bases lay between the germline ends. The CDR3 spans 14 residues. CDR3 DNA sequence: TGTGCCAGCAGCGGGCCTGGGGCTAATGAAAAACTGTTTTTT. Translation: CASSGPGANEKLFF.

The DNA for the CDR3 is TGTGCCAGCAGTGACCTTCGGGGACAGAACACTGAAGCTTTCTTT. Translating it yields CASSDLRGQNTEAFF. The V call is TRBV6-1, the J call TRBJ1-1; the D gene is possibly TRBD1 (6 bases). This CDR3 spans 15 amino acids. V was shortened by 3 bases and J by 1 base, with 12 bases between the two germline ends. CDR1 and CDR2 from the germline V gene are MNHNS and SASEGT.

About this clone: The junction and the germline gene differ at one end; a read error may be behind it. The CDR3 sequence is CASSLARGYQETQYF. The DNA of the CDR3 is TGTGCTAGCAGCTTAGCGCGTGGGTACCAAGAGACCCAGTACTTC. The chain uses TRBV7-7 and TRBJ2-5; tentatively, D is TRBD2 (5 bases). Germline lookup yields CDR1 SSHAT and CDR2 FNYEAQ (reference sequence). The CDR3 runs 15 residues.